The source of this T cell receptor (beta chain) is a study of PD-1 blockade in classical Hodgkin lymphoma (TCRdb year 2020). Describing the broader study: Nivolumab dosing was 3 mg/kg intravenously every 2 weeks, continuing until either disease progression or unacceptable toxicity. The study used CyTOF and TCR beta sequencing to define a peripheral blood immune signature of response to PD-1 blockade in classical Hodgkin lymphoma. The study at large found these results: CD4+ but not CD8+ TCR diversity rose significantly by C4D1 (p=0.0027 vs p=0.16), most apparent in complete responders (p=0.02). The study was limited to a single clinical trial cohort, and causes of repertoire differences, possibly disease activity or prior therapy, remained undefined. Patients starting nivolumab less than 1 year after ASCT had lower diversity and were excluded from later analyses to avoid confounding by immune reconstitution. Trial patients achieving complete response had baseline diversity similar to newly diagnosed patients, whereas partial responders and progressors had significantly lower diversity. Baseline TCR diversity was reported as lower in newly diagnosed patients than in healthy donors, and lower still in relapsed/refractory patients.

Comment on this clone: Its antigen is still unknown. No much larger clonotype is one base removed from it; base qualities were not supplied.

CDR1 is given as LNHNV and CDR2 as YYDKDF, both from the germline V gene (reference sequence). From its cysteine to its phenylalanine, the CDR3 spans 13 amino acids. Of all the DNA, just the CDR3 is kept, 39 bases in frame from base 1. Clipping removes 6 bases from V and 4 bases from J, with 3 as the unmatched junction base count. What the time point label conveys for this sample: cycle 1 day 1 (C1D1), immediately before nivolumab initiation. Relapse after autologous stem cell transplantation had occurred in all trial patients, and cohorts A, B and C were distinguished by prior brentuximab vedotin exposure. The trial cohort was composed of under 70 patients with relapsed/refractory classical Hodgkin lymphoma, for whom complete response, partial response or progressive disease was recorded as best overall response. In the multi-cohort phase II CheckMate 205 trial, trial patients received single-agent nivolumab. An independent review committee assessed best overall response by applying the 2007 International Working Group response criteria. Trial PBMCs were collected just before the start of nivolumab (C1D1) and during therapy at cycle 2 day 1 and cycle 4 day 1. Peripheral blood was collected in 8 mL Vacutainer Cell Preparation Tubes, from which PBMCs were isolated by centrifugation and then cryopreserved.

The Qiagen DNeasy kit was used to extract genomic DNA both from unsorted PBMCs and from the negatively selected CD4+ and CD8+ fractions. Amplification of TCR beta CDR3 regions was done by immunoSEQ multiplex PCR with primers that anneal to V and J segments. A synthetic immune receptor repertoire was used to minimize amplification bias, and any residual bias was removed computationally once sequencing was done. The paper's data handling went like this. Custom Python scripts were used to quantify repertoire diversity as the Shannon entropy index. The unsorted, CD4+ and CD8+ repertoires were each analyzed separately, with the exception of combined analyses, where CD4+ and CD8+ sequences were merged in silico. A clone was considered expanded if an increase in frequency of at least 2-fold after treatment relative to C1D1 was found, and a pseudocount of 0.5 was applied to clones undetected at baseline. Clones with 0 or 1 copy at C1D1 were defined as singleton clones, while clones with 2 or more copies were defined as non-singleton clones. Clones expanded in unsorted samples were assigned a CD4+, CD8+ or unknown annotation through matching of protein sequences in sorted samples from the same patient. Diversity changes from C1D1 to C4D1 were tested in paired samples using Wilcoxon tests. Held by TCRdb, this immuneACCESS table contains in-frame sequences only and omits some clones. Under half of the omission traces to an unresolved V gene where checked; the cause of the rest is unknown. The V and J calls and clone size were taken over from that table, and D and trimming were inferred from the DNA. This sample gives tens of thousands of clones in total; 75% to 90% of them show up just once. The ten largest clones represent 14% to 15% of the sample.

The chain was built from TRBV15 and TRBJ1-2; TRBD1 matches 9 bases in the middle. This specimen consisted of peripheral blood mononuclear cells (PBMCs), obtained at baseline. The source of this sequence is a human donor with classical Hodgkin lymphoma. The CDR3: CATRLTGGYGYTF. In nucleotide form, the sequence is TGTGCCACCAGGCTGACAGGGGGCTATGGCTACACCTTC. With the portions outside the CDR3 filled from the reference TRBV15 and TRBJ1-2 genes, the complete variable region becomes DAMVIQNPRYQVTQFGKPVTLSCSQTLNHNVMYWYQQKSSQAPKLLFHYYDKDFNNEADTPDNFQSRRPNTSFCFLDIRSPGLGDTAMYLCATRLTGGYGYTFGSGTRLTVV.